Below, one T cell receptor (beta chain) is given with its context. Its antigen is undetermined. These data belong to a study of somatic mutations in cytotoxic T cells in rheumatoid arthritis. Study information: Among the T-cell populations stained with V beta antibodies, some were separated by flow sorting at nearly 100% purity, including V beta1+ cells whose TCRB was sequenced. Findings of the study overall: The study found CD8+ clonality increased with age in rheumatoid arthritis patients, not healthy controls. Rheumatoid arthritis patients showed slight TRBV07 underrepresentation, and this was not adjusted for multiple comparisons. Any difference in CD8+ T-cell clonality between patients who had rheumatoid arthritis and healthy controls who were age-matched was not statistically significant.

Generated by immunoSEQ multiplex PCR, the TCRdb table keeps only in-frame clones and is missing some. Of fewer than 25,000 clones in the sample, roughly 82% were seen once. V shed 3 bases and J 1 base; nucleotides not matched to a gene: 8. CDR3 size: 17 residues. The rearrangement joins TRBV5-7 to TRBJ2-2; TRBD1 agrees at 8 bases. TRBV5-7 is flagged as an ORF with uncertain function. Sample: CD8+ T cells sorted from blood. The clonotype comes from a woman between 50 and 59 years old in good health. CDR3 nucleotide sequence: TGTGCCAGCAGCTACGCCGGGACAGGAAAGAACACCGGGGAGCTGTTTTTT. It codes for CASSYAGTGKNTGELFF.